This T cell receptor (beta chain) was retrieved from a study of T cells after yellow fever vaccination. This CDR3 has 14 residues. The V end lost 4 bases, the J end lost 4 bases, and 15 bases lay between the germline ends. Germline values: CDR1 SGDLS, CDR2 YYNGEE. General study results and limits: Most primary-vaccination clones reappeared after the booster (around 95% CD4, around 88% CD8). Abundant bulk-population clonotypes could contaminate the FACS-sorted repertoires.

Worth noting for this clonotype: What it binds is unknown.

Universal primer sites and UMIs were introduced during 5'RACE template-switching synthesis of TCR cDNA. TCRdb processed the 5' RACE reads anew with MiXCR; each CDR3 protein has one entry. Among around 350,000 distinct CDR3 sequences listed, under 7.5% were seen once. The chain is built from TRBV9 and TRBJ2-7; D is undetermined. The sample here was PBMCs, taken 5 days after the yellow fever booster vaccination. The receptor was derived from a man aged 25 to 40 who received the YFV17D yellow fever vaccine. The CDR3 is CASSLEPSGYEQYF. The CDR3 coding sequence is TGTGCCAGCAGCCTCGAACCCTCCGGGTACGAGCAGTACTTC.